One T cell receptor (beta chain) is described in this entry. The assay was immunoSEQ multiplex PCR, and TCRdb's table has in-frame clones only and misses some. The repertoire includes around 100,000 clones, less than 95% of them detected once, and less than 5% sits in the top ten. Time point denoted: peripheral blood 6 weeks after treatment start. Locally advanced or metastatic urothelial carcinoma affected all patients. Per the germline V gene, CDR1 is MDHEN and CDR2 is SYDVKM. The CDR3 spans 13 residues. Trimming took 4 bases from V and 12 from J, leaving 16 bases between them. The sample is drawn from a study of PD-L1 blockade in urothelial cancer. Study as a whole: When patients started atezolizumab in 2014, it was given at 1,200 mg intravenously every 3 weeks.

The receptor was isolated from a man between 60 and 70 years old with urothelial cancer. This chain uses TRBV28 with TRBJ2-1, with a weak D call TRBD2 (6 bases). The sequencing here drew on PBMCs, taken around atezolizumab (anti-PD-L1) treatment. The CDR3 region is CASSSRLVQGQFF. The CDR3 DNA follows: TGTGCCAGCAGTTCCCGACTAGTCCAGGGGCAGTTCTTC.